The 2 T cell receptor beta chains listed next were all sequenced from one sample in a study of T-cell reconstitution after alpha-beta-depleted transplantation in children. Unique molecular identifiers were used in preparing the TCRbeta library. TCRdb fed the PCR reads into MiXCR, producing one record per CDR3 protein. The data show around 500,000 distinct CDR3 sequences, with roughly 23% seen just once and roughly 15% held by the top ten. This material consisted of PBMCs, mostly from graft donor cells, taken 360 days after TCRalphabeta/CD19-depleted stem cell transplant. These receptors were taken from a boy less than two years old who had a stem cell transplant for acute myeloid leukemia, so the T cells may come from the graft donor.

CDR3 region: CASSLIRGGHNNEQFF. CDR3 nucleotides: TGTGCCAGCAGCTTAATTCGGGGGGGCCACAACAATGAGCAGTTCTTC. This chain joins TRBV6-5 and TRBJ2-1; 8 bases line up with TRBD2. V lost 6 bases, J lost 5 bases, and 12 bases stayed unmatched. The CDR3 contains 16 residues. Germline CDR1 MNHEY, CDR2 SVGAGI.

This clonotype was recorded a few times. The rearrangement uses TRBV20-1 and TRBJ2-5, with TRBD2 matching over 7 bases. Germline CDR1 reads DFQATT; CDR2 reads SNEGSKA (reference sequence). The CDR3 totals 14 residues. V lost 4 bases and J lost 2; bases outside the gene matches: 7. CDR3 loop: CSANLAGLQETQYF. The DNA of the CDR3 is TGCAGTGCTAACTTAGCGGGCCTACAAGAGACCCAGTACTTC.